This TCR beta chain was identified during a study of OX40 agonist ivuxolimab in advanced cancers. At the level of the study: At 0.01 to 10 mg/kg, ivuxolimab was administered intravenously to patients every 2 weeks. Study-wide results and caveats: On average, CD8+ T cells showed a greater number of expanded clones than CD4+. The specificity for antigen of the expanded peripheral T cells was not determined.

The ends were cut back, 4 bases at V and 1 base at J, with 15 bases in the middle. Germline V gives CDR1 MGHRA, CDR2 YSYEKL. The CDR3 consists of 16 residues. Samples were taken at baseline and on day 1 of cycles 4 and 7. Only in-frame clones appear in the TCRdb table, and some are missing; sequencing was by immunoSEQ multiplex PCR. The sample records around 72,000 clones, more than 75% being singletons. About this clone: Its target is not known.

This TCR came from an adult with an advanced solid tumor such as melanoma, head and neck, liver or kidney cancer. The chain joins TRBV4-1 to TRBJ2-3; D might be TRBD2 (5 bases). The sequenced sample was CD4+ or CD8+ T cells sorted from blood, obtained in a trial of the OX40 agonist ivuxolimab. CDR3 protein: CASSPPGLMRTDTQYF. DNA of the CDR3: TGCGCCAGCAGCCCCCCGGGATTAATGCGCACAGATACGCAGTATTTT.